A single sample gave rise to the 29 T cell receptor beta chains below, sequenced in a study of T cells expressing NK-cell markers. TCRdb re-called the 5' RACE reads and catalogs CDR3 proteins one per entry, DNA excluded. The table counts about 410,000 distinct CDR3 sequences; about 10% lies in the top ten. The source material was blood T cells: a sorted CD56 or NKG2C T cell subset, CD4+ or CD8+ T cells, or bulk PBMC T cells (not recorded which). These receptors originate from a woman in her 50s in good health.

This rearrangement joins TRBV20-1 to TRBJ2-2; TCRdb lists TRBD2, though no DNA is available to test this call. CDR3 size: 15 residues. Germline V CDR1 and CDR2: DFQATT, SNEGSKA (reference sequence). CDR3: CSARPAGLWTGELFF.

The chain joins TRBV30 to TRBJ2-1; absent DNA, TCRdb's TRBD1 call cannot be checked. This CDR3 comprises 17 residues. The germline V gene has CDR1 GTSNPN and CDR2 SVGIG (reference sequence). The CDR3 reads CAWSVLRGRWIRHEQFF.

The chain carries TRBV29-1 and TRBJ1-5. CDR3 length equals 12 residues. CDR1 and CDR2 from the germline V gene are SQVTM and ANQGSEA. The CDR3 protein is CSVGLSNQPQHF.

This CDR3 is CASSQSSGSLDEQFF. The chain uses TRBV7-2 and TRBJ2-1; the TCRdb call, TRBD2, lacks DNA for checking. Germline CDR1 reads SGHTA; CDR2 reads FQGNSA. The CDR3 covers 15 residues.

V usage is TRBV21-1 and J usage is TRBJ2-1. TRBV21-1 is recorded as a pseudogene. The CDR3 contains 11 residues. CDR3 sequence reads: CASSKGKEQFF.

The V and J genes are TRBV29-1 and TRBJ2-3. CDR3 size: 12 residues. CDR1 SQVTM and CDR2 ANQGSEA come from the germline V gene. The CDR3 here is CSVKTSTDTQYF.

This CDR3 reads CASSMEAGLGEQYF. The gene calls are TRBV19 and TRBJ2-7; the D call from TCRdb, TRBD2, cannot be confirmed without DNA. CDR1 is LNHDA and CDR2 is SQIVND in the germline V gene (reference sequence). The CDR3 sequence is 14 residues long. Combining the CDR3 with reference TRBV19 and TRBJ2-7 gives the whole variable domain DGGITQSPKYLFRKEGQNVTLSCEQNLNHDAMYWYRQDPGQGLRLIYYSQIVNDFQKGDIAEGYSVSREKKESFPLTVTSAQKNPTAFYLCASSMEAGLGEQYFGPGTRLTVT.

The chain carries TRBV7-8 and TRBJ2-2. There are 15 residues in the CDR3. CDR1 SGHVS and CDR2 FQNEAQ come from the germline V gene. CDR3 loop: CASSQDLTNTGELFF.

V and J are TRBV12-3 or TRBV12-4 and TRBJ1-5. CDR3 length: 15 residues. The CDR3 region is CASSWWGTSNQPQHF.

This chain connects TRBV30 to TRBJ1-5; TCRdb reports TRBD1, a call that lacks DNA to check it against. The CDR3 sequence is 14 residues long. Germline V CDR1 and CDR2: GTSNPN, SVGIG (reference sequence). CDR3 sequence reads: CAWRSGSGNQPQHF.

This rearrangement joins TRBV12-3 or TRBV12-4 to TRBJ1-5; no DNA is available, so the TRBD1 call from TCRdb remains unchecked. The CDR3 totals 15 residues. The CDR3 reads CASSRTGAQDQPQHF.

The chain joins TRBV25-1 to TRBJ1-2; absent DNA, TCRdb's TRBD1 call cannot be checked. CDR1 and CDR2 from the germline V gene are MGHDK and SYGVNS. The CDR3 is made up of 14 amino acids. The CDR3 reads CASSGQGVNYGYTF.

This sequence joins TRBV6-5 and TRBJ1-2. Germline V gene sequence: CDR1 MNHEY, CDR2 SVGAGI. This CDR3 region has 13 residues. CDR3 residues: CASSYRDFYGYTF.

The chain uses TRBV21-1 and TRBJ2-3; TCRdb calls TRBD2, which cannot be checked without DNA. TRBV21-1 is described as a pseudogene. This CDR3 contains 15 residues. The CDR3: CASSPRDFGTDTQYF.

The V gene is TRBV3-1, the J gene TRBJ2-6; TCRdb outputs TRBD1, but without DNA this stays unchecked. Germline V gene lookup returns CDR1 LGHDT and CDR2 YNNKEL (reference sequence). The CDR3 is 17 residues long. CDR3 in amino acids: CASSPSGRRYGANVLTF.

This chain joins TRBV12-3 or TRBV12-4 and TRBJ2-3. This CDR3 spans 15 amino acids. The CDR3 loop reads CASSLNGGFTDTQYF.

The CDR3 reads CASSQNSLAGALTNEQFF. The J gene is TRBJ2-1, the V gene TRBV14; TCRdb returns TRBD2, unconfirmable since there is no DNA. Germline loops: CDR1 SGHDN, CDR2 FVKESK. This CDR3 spans 18 amino acids. Full variable domain (rest looked up from reference TRBV14 and TRBJ2-1): EAGVTQFPSHSVIEKGQTVTLRCDPISGHDNLYWYRRVMGKEIKFLLHFVKESKQDESGMPNNRFLAERTGGTYSTLKVQPAELEDSGVYFCASSQNSLAGALTNEQFFGPGTRLTVL.

The chain is built from TRBV27 and TRBJ2-3. Looked up from germline, CDR1 is MNHEY and CDR2 is SMNVEV (reference sequence). There are 15 residues in the CDR3. CDR3 sequence: CASSWSPRGTDTQYF.

This sequence joins TRBV3-1 and TRBJ2-5; TCRdb calls TRBD1, which cannot be checked without DNA. Germline V gene lookup returns CDR1 LGHDT and CDR2 YNNKEL (reference sequence). This CDR3 comprises 15 residues. The CDR3 loop reads CASSPSQGRQETQYF.

V and J are TRBV7-9 and TRBJ2-5. This CDR3 is built from 16 residues. Germline V CDR1 and CDR2: SEHNR, FQNEAQ (reference sequence). This CDR3 is CASSLARQEQRETQYF.

The chain employs TRBV9 and TRBJ2-1; TCRdb proposes TRBD1, but this gene call is untestable without DNA. CDR1 and CDR2 (germline): SGDLS, YYNGEE. The length of the CDR3 is 14 residues. The chain's CDR3 is CASSVADRGLEQFF.

The J gene is TRBJ2-7, the V gene TRBV7-9; TCRdb designates TRBD2, a call that cannot be tested without DNA. Germline lookup yields CDR1 SEHNR and CDR2 FQNEAQ (reference sequence). The CDR3 contains 15 residues. The CDR3 sequence: CASSLTVGLANEQYF.

This chain links TRBV4-2 with TRBJ2-3; the TRBD1 assignment by TCRdb is unverifiable without DNA. CDR3 length: 15 residues. Germline assignment: CDR1 LGHNA and CDR2 YNFKEQ. The CDR3 is CASSARGGGTDTQYF.

This chain's CDR3 is CASSYGSLRRYF. V usage is TRBV6-2 or TRBV6-3 and J usage is TRBJ2-4; TCRdb outputs TRBD2, but without DNA this stays unchecked. Looked up from germline, CDR1 is MNHEY and CDR2 is SVGEGT. The CDR3 runs to 12 residues.

The rearrangement links TRBV20-1 to TRBJ2-1; TCRdb's assignment of TRBD2 cannot be checked, as there is no DNA. Germline lookup yields CDR1 DFQATT and CDR2 SNEGSKA (reference sequence). The CDR3 contains 16 residues. CDR3 amino acids: CSARDERRDSYNEQFF.

The chain has TRBV12-3 or TRBV12-4 and TRBJ2-1; TCRdb outputs TRBD2, but without DNA this stays unchecked. The CDR3 contains 17 residues. This chain's CDR3 is CASSLLSSGGPSNEQFF.

The chain has TRBV20-1 and TRBJ2-1; the D call from TCRdb, TRBD2, cannot be confirmed without DNA. CDR1 and CDR2 from the germline V gene are DFQATT and SNEGSKA (reference sequence). The CDR3 length is 13 residues. The CDR3 protein is CSARVAKVNEQFF.

The gene calls are TRBV11-1 and TRBJ2-1; TCRdb's assignment of TRBD1 cannot be checked, as there is no DNA. The CDR3 runs to 16 residues. Germline CDR1 SGHAT, CDR2 FQDESV (reference sequence). CDR3 loop: CASRDRRFSGYNEQFF.

The J gene is TRBJ1-1, the V gene TRBV12-3 or TRBV12-4. CDR3 length: 15 amino acids. CDR3 loop: CASSLSWAGNTEAFF.